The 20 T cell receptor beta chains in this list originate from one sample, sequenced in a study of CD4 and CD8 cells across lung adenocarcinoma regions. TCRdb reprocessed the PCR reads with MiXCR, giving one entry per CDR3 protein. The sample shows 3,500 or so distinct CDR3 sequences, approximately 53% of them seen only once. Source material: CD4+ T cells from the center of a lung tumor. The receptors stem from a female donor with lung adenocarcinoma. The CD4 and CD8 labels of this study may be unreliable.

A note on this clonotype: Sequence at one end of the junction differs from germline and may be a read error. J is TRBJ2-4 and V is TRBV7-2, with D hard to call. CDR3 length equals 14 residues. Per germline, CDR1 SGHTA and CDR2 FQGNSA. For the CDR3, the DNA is TGTGCCAGCAGCCCCTTCTATGGCAAAAACACTCAGTACTTC. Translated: CASSPFYGKNTQYF.

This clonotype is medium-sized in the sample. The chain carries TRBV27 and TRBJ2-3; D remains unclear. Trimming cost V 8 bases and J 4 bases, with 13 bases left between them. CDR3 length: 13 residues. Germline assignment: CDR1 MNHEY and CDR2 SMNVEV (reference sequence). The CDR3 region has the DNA TGTGCCAGCGGGTTTTATCATCCAGATACGCAGTATTTT. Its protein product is CASGFYHPDTQYF.

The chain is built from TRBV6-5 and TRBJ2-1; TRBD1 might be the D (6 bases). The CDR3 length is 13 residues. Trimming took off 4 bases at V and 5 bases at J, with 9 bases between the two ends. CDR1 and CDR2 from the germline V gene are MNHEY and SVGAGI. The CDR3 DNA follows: TGTGCCAGCAGTTGGAGGACAGACAATGAGCAGTTCTTC. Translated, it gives CASSWRTDNEQFF.

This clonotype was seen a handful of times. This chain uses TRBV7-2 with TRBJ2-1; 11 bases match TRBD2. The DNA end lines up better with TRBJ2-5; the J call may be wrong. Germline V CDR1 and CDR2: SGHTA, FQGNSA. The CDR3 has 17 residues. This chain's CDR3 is CASSDVAGGLQGETQYF. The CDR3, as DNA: TGTGCCAGCAGCGACGTAGCGGGAGGGCTTCAAGGAGAGACCCAGTACTTC.

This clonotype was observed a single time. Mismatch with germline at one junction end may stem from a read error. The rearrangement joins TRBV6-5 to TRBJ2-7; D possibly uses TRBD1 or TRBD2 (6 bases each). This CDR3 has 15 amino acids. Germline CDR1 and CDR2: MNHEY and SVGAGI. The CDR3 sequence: CASSYPRTNGQHWNF. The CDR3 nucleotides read TGTGCCAGCAGTTACCCACGGACTAATGGACAGCATTGGAACTTC.

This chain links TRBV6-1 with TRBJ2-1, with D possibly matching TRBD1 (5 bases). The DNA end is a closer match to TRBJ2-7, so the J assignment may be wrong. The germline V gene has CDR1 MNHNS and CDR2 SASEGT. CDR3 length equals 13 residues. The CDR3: CASSPTTDYEQYF. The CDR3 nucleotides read TGTGCCAGCAGTCCGACGACAGATTACGAGCAGTACTTC.

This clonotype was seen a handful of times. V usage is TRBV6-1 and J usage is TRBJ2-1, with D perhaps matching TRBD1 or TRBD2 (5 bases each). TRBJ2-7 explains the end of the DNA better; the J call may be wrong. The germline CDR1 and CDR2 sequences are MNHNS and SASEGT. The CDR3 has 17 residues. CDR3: CASSPNGAANNIYEQYF. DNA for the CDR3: TGTGCCAGCAGTCCAAACGGGGCCGCAAACAATATCTACGAGCAGTACTTC.

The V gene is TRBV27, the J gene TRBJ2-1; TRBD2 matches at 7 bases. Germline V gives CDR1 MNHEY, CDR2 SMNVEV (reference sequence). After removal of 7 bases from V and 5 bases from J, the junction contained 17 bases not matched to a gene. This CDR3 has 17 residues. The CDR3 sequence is CASKPLWASGSNNEQFF. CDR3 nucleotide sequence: TGTGCCAGCAAGCCCCTGTGGGCTAGCGGATCAAACAATGAGCAGTTCTTC.

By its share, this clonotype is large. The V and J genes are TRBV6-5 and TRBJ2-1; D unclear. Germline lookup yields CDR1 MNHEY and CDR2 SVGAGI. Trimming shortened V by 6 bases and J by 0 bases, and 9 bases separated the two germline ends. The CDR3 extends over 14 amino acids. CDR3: CASRAVSSYNEQFF. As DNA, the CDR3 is TGTGCCAGCAGGGCTGTTAGCTCCTACAATGAGCAGTTCTTC.

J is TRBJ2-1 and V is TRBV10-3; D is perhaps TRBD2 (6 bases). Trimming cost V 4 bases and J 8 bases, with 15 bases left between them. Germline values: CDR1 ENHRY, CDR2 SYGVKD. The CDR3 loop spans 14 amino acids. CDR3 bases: TGTGCCATCAGTGCCGCAACTAGCACCTATGAGCAGTTCTTC. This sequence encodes CAISAATSTYEQFF.

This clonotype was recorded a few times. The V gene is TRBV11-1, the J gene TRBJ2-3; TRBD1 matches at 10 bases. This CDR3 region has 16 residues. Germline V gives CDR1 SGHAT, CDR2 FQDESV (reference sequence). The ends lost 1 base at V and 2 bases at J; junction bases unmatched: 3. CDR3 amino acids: CASSLGQGAHTDTQYF. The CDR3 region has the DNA TGTGCCAGCAGCTTAGGACAGGGGGCACACACAGATACGCAGTATTTT. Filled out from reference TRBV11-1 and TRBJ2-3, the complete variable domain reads EAEVAQSPRYKITEKSQAVAFWCDPISGHATLYWYRQILGQGPELLVQFQDESVVDDSQLPKDRFSAERLKGVDSTLKIQPAELGDSAMYLCASSLGQGAHTDTQYFGPGTRLTVL.

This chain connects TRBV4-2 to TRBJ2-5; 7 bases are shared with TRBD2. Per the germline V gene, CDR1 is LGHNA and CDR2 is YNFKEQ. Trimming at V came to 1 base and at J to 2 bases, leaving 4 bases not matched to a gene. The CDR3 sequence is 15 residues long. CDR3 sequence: CASSQGGRVQETQYF. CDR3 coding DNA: TGTGCCAGCAGCCAAGGAGGGAGGGTTCAAGAGACCCAGTACTTC.

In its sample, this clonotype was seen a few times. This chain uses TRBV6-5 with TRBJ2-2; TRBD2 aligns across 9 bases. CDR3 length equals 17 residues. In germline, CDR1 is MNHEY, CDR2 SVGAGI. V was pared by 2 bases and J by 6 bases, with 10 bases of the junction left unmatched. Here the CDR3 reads CASSYVYAGGRAGELFF. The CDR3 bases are TGTGCCAGCAGTTACGTTTATGCGGGAGGGCGCGCCGGGGAGCTGTTTTTT.

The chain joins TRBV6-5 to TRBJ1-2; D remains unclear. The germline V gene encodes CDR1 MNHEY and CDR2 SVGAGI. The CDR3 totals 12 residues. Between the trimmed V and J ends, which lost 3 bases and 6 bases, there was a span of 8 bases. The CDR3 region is CASSYYGNGYTF. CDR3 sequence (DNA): TGTGCCAGCAGTTATTACGGCAATGGCTACACCTTC.

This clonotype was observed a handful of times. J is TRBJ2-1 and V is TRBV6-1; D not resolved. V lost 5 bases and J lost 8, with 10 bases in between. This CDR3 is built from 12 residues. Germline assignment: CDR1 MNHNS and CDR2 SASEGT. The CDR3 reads CASSPPKYEQFF. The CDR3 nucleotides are TGTGCCAGCAGTCCTCCCAAGTATGAGCAGTTCTTC.

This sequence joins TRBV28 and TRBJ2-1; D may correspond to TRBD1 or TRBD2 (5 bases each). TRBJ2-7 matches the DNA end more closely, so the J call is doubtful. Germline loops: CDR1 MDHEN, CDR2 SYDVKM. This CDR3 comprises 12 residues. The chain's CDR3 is CASTFGGYEQYF. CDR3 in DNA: TGTGCCAGCACCTTTGGGGGTTACGAGCAGTACTTC.

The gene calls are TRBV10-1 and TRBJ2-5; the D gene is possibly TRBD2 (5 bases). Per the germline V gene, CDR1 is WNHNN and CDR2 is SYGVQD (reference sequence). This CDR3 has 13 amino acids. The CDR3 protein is CGIGLQGTDTQYF. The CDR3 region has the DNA TGCGGCATCGGACTCCAAGGTACAGATACGCAGTACTTC.

The CDR3 loop is CASSLSIWETQYF. CDR3 nucleotide sequence: TGTGCCAGCAGTTTATCGATCTGGGAGACCCAGTACTTC. The chain joins TRBV27 to TRBJ2-5; D unresolved. Trimming left V 0 bases short and J 5 bases short, with 7 bases between. This CDR3 is 13 amino acids long. Germline CDR1 MNHEY, CDR2 SMNVEV (reference sequence).

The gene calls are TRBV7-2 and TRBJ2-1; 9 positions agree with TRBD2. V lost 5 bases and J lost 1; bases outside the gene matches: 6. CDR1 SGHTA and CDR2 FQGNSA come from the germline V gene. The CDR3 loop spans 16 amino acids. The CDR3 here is CASSRSGRRSYNEQFF. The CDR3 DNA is TGTGCCAGCAGCCGTAGCGGGAGAAGGTCCTACAATGAGCAGTTCTTC.

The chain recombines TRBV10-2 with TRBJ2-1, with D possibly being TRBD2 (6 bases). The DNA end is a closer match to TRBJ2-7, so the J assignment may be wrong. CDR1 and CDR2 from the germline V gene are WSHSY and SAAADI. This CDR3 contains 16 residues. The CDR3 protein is CASSDPAGSNSYEQYF. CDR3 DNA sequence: TGCGCCAGCAGTGACCCGGCGGGGTCTAACTCCTACGAGCAGTACTTC.